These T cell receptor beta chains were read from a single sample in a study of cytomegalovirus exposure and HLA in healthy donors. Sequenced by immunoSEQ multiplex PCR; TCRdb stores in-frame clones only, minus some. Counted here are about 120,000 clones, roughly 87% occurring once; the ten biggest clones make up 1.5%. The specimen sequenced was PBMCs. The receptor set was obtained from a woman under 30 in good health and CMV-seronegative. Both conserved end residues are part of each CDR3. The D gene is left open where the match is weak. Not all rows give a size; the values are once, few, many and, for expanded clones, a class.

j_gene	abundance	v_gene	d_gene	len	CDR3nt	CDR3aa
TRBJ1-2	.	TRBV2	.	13	TGTGCCAGCAGTGAAACCGGGAACTATGGCTACACCTTC	CASSETGNYGYTF
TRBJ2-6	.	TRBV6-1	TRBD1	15	TGTGCCCGCTCTACAGGGGGCTCCGGGGCCAACGGCCTGACTTTC	CARSTGGSGANGLTF
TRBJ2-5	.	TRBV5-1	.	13	TGCGCCAGCAGCATGGACCCCAGGGAGACCCAGTACTTC	CASSMDPRETQYF
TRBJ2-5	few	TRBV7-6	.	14	TGTGCCAGCAGCCTATTCCAGGGACAAGAGACCCAGTACTTC	CASSLFQGQETQYF
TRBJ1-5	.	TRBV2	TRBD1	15	TGTGCCAGCAGTGAAGCCCAGGGGGTCAATCAGCCCCAGCATTTT	CASSEAQGVNQPQHF
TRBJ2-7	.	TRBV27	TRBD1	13	TGTGCCAGCGGGGACAGGGGCCCCCACGAGCAGTACTTC	CASGDRGPHEQYF
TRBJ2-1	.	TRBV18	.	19	TGTGCCAGCTCTCTCTACTCCGGGACTTCCCTGGGGGATTACAATGAGCAGTTCTTC	CASSLYSGTSLGDYNEQFF
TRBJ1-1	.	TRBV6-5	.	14	TGTGCCAGCAGCACCGGGACTTATTACAGTGAAGCTTTCTTT	CASSTGTYYSEAFF
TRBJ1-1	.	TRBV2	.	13	TGTGCCACAAACAGGGAAAGGAACACTGAAGCTTTCTTT	CATNRERNTEAFF
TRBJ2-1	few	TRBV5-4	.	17	TGTGCCAGTAGTGGACGGGGTCAGAGCCCTTTTAACGATGAGCAGTTCTTC	CASSGRGQSPFNDEQFF
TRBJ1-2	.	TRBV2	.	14	TGTGCCAGCAGTGGGCAGGCGATCATCTATGGCTACACCTTC	CASSGQAIIYGYTF
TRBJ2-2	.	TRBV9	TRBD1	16	TGTGCCAGCAGCGCTAGAGGGACAGGGAGCACCGGGGAGCTGTTTTTT	CASSARGTGSTGELFF
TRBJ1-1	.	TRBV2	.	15	TGTGCCAGCAGTGAAGCCGCAGGGGCTGAGGCCGAAGCTTTCTTT	CASSEAAGAEAEAFF
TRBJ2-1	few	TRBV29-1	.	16	TGCAGCGTTCTCGTTCAAAAGGGGGTTGTGAGTAATGAGCAGTTCTTC	CSVLVQKGVVSNEQFF
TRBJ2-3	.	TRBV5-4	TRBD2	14	TGTGCCACCGGACTAGCGGGGATCACAGATACGCAGTATTTT	CATGLAGITDTQYF
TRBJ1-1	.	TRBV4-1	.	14	TGCGCCAGCAGCCAGCTAACAGAGGGCACTGAAGCTTTCTTT	CASSQLTEGTEAFF
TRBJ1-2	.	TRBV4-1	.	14	TGCGCCAGCAGCAACCTGACAGGACCCTATGGCTACACCTTC	CASSNLTGPYGYTF
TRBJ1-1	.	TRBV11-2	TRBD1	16	TGTGCCAGCACCCGTACCTCCCGACAGGGGAGGGGTGAAGCTTTCTTT	CASTRTSRQGRGEAFF
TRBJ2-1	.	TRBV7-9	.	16	TGTGCCAGCAGATTGGAACCAGCCAGGGTGGGCAATGAGCAGTTCTTC	CASRLEPARVGNEQFF
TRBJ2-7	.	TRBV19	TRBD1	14	TGTGCCAGTAGTCCCGGACAGGAGCCCTACGAGCAGTACTTC	CASSPGQEPYEQYF
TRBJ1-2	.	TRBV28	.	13	TGTGCCAGCAGTGGGGGGTTGAACTATGGCTACACCTTC	CASSGGLNYGYTF
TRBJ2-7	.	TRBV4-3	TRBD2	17	TGCGCCAGCAGCCCCCATCAGGCGGGGGGGCGACAGAACGAGCAGTACTTC	CASSPHQAGGRQNEQYF
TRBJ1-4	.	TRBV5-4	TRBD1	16	TGTGCCAGCAGCTTGTATCAGGACAGGGGAGGTGAAAAACTGTTTTTT	CASSLYQDRGGEKLFF
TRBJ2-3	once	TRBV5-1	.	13	TGCGCCAGCAGCTTGGCTGGCACAGATACGCAGTATTTT	CASSLAGTDTQYF
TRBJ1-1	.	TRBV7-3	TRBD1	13	TGTGCCAGCCAGGGACAGCCGAACACTGAAGCTTTCTTT	CASQGQPNTEAFF
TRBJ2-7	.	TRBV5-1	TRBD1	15	TGCGCCAGCACCATTGGACAGGGTGTCGGGTACGAGCAGTACTTC	CASTIGQGVGYEQYF
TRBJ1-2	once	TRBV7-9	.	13	TGTGCCAGCAGCCCGCCGGCAGGGTATGGCTACACCTTC	CASSPPAGYGYTF
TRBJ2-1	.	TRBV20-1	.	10	TGCAGTGCTGCGACTCTAAAGCAGTTCTTC	CSAATLKQFF
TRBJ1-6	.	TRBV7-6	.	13	TGTGCCAGCAGCTCTTTCCTAAATTCACCCCTCCACTTT	CASSSFLNSPLHF
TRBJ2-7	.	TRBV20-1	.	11	TGCAGTGCCAGTGGAGTGGGCGAGCAGTACTTC	CSASGVGEQYF
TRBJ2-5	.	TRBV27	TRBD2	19	TGTGCCAGCAGTCCCCGCAGTAGCGGGGGGGCCGCAAACCAAGAGACCCAGTACTTC	CASSPRSSGGAANQETQYF
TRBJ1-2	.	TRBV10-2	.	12	TGCGCCAGCAGTGAGTACAGGGAAGGCTACACCTTC	CASSEYREGYTF
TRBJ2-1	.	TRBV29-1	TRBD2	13	TGCAGCGTTCTAGCGGGATTTTACAATGAGCAGTTCTTC	CSVLAGFYNEQFF
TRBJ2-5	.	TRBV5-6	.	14	TGTGCCAGCAGCCCCCGGACTTTTTTAGAGACCCAGTACTTC	CASSPRTFLETQYF
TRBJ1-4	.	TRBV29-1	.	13	TGCAGCGTCGGGGCGGGGTGGGGGGAAAAACTGTTTTTT	CSVGAGWGEKLFF
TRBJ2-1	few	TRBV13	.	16	TGTGCCAGCAGCCCTAGCTACGGGAGTAGGTACAATGAGCAGTTCTTC	CASSPSYGSRYNEQFF
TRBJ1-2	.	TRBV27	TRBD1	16	TGTGCCAGCAGTCCTCTCAAGAGGGGGCGTTACTATGGCTACACCTTC	CASSPLKRGRYYGYTF
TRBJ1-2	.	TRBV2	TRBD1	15	TGTGCCAGCAGCGCCAGCTTCGGGACAGGGAACGGCTACACCTTC	CASSASFGTGNGYTF
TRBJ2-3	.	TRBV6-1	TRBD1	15	TGTGCCAGCAGTTCCCAGACAGGGGGCATAGATACGCAGTATTTT	CASSSQTGGIDTQYF
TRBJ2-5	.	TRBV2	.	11	TGTGCCAGCAGTGAAGGGACGGGGTGGTACTTC	CASSEGTGWYF
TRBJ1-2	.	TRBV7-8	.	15	TGTGCCAGCAGCTTAGCTCAGCCAGATAACTATAGCTACACCTTC	CASSLAQPDNYSYTF
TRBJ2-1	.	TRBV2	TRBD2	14	TGTGCCAGCGGGAGGGAGAGCTCCTACAATGAGCAGTTCTTC	CASGRESSYNEQFF
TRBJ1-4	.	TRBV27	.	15	TGTGCCAGCAGTCCTCGGAGGGGCAGGAATGAAAAACTGTTTTTT	CASSPRRGRNEKLFF
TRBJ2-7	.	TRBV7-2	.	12	TGTGCCAGCAGCCCCCGGGGTCCCGAGCAGTACTTC	CASSPRGPEQYF
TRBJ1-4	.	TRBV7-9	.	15	TGTGCCAGCAGCTTAGTGGGGCCACTCGGTGAAAAACTGTTTTTT	CASSLVGPLGEKLFF
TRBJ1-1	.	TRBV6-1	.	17	TGTGCCAGCAGTGAAGCCCCAGGCGAAGGAATGAACACTGAAGCTTTCTTT	CASSEAPGEGMNTEAFF
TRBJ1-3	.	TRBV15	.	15	TGTGCCACCAGCGTCGACAGGCACTCTGGAAACACCATATATTTT	CATSVDRHSGNTIYF
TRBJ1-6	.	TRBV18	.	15	TGTGCCAGCTCACCTACCCCGGGATCAGGTTCACCCCTCCACTTT	CASSPTPGSGSPLHF
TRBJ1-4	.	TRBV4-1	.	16	TGCGCCAGCAGCAAGTTTGACAGCGCAACTAATGAAAAACTGTTTTTT	CASSKFDSATNEKLFF
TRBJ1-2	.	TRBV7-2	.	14	TGTGCCAGCAGCGCTTGGACAGTCACCTATGGCTACACCTTC	CASSAWTVTYGYTF
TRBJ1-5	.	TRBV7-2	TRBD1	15	TGTGCCAGCGGGTTTACAGGGGTATGGAATCAGCCCCAGCATTTT	CASGFTGVWNQPQHF
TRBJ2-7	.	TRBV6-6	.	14	TGTGCCATCAGCAAGGGATGGACATCCTACGAGCAGTACTTC	CAISKGWTSYEQYF